The 21 T cell receptor beta chains reported below all come from one sample, sequenced in a study of blood T cells in healthy people across ages (dated by TCRdb to between 2014 and 2016). Library preparation employed 5' RACE. Instrument used: Illumina HiSeq 2500. The second PCR ran for roughly 7 to 12 cycles and used a J-beta primer mix along with a sample-barcoded 5' primer. TCRdb trimmed public reads at Q25 via fastp, called clones via MiXCR and kept in-frame beta chains. Rows are combined by CDR3 protein, so each entry shows the most common genes and DNA. This sample gives hundreds of thousands of distinct CDR3 sequences in total; about 45% of them show up just once. The top ten clones comprise 15% to 20% of the sample. The specimen sequenced was blood. The receptor set was obtained from a man older than 75 in good health.

This clonotype came up many times. The rearrangement links TRBV7-2 to TRBJ2-1; D ambiguous. Trimming stripped 6 bases from V and 0 bases from J, with 12 bases between. CDR1 is SGHTA and CDR2 is FQGNSA in the germline V gene. There are 15 residues in the CDR3. CDR3 nucleotides: TGTGCCAGCAGTCGCCCGGCCCCCTCCTACAATGAGCAGTTCTTC. This sequence encodes CASSRPAPSYNEQFF.

The chain joins TRBV6-1 to TRBJ2-7; 7 positions agree with TRBD2. The J call is uncertain, as TRBJ2-5 better fits the DNA end. Germline V gene data show CDR1 as MNHNS and CDR2 as SASEGT. The CDR3 covers 16 residues. Here the CDR3 DNA reads TGTGCCAGCAGTCCTCTAGCGGTAGTGGAGGGAGAGACCCAGTACTTC. Its translation is CASSPLAVVEGETQYF.

A few counts support this clonotype. This chain links TRBV5-1 with TRBJ2-7, with a weak D call TRBD1 (6 bases). Germline CDR1 and CDR2: SGHRS and YFSETQ. The CDR3 totals 14 residues. The V gene lost 0 bases and the J gene lost 2 bases, with 9 bases spanning the gap. This CDR3 reads CASSLVGQTYEQYF. The CDR3 nucleotides read TGCGCCAGCAGCTTGGTCGGACAGACCTACGAGCAGTACTTC.

The table lists this clonotype with a few counts. The chain uses TRBV12-3 or TRBV12-4 and TRBJ2-7; 10 bases match TRBD2. With 4 bases clipped from V and 2 bases from J, the junction kept 5 bases outside the gene matches. CDR3 length: 15 amino acids. DNA of the CDR3: TGTGCCAGCAGTTCCAAAGCGGGAGGGGCCTACGAGCAGTACTTC. Amino acid sequence: CASSSKAGGAYEQYF.

V usage is TRBV5-1 and J usage is TRBJ1-4, with 8 nucleotides matching TRBD1. Losses at the gene ends were 0 bases for V and 8 bases for J; bases not matched to a gene: 9. This CDR3 has 16 residues. Germline V gene lookup returns CDR1 SGHRS and CDR2 YFSETQ. The CDR3 sequence: CASSLDGAGGEEKLFF. CDR3 nucleotide sequence: TGCGCCAGCAGCTTGGACGGAGCAGGGGGCGAGGAAAAACTGTTTTTT.

This clonotype was counted between two and nine times. The V and J genes are TRBV20-1 and TRBJ2-1, with TRBD2 matching over 7 bases. From germline, CDR1 is DFQATT and CDR2 SNEGSKA (reference sequence). After removal of 3 bases from V and 7 bases from J, the junction contained 9 bases not matched to a gene. The CDR3 has 14 residues. CDR3 coding DNA: TGCAGTGCTAGGGAAATTGGGCGGGGGAATGAGCAGTTCTTC. Its translation: CSAREIGRGNEQFF.

This clonotype showed up just a few times. The chain carries TRBV7-9 and TRBJ2-1, with D possibly matching TRBD2 (6 bases). Trimming took off 2 bases at V and 3 bases at J, with 8 bases between the two ends. Germline V gene lookup returns CDR1 SEHNR and CDR2 FQNEAQ (reference sequence). This CDR3 has 14 residues. CDR3 residues: CASSLTGDYNEQFF. DNA of the CDR3: TGTGCCAGCAGCTTAACGGGAGACTACAATGAGCAGTTCTTC.

This chain links TRBV10-3 with TRBJ1-2, with a possible D match to TRBD1 (6 bases). The ends were cut back, 10 bases at V and 8 bases at J, with 20 bases in the middle. Germline lookup yields CDR1 ENHRY and CDR2 SYGVKD. The CDR3 covers 13 residues. The CDR3 protein is CATEKPGAGGYTF. In nucleotides, the CDR3 is TGTGCCACCGAAAAACCAGGGGCGGGAGGCTACACCTTC.

This clonotype was found a few times. V gene TRBV7-2 combines with J gene TRBJ2-1, with D unresolved. V was trimmed by 5 bases and J by 7 bases, leaving 15 bases between them. Germline CDR1 is SGHTA and CDR2 is FQGNSA. The CDR3 contains 14 residues. The CDR3 sequence is CASSRWKSGNEQFF. The CDR3 DNA follows: TGTGCCAGCAGCCGATGGAAGAGTGGGAATGAGCAGTTCTTC.

The rearrangement uses TRBV7-2 and TRBJ2-7; D is uncertain. Trimming cost V 4 bases and J 7 bases, with 14 bases left between them. This CDR3 has 13 residues. Germline V gene lookup returns CDR1 SGHTA and CDR2 FQGNSA. In nucleotides, the CDR3 is TGTGCCAGCAGCTCCGAAATCCACAATGAGCAGTACTTC. Translated: CASSSEIHNEQYF. Full variable domain (missing parts from reference TRBV7-2 and TRBJ2-7): GAGVSQSPSNKVTEKGKDVELRCDPISGHTALYWYRQSLGQGLEFLIYFQGNSAPDKSGLPSDRFSAERTGGSVSTLTIQRTQQEDSAVYLCASSSEIHNEQYFGPGTRLTVT.

The chain is built from TRBV29-1 and TRBJ2-7, with D perhaps given as TRBD1 or TRBD2 (6 bases each). The germline V gene has CDR1 SQVTM and CDR2 ANQGSEA. This CDR3 comprises 13 residues. The V end was cut by 4 bases, the J end by 0 bases, with 10 bases between. The CDR3 sequence is CSVAGADSYEQYF. CDR3 nucleotides: TGCAGCGTTGCGGGGGCGGACTCCTACGAGCAGTACTTC.

This clonotype was seen a handful of times. The chain employs TRBV3-1 and TRBJ2-5; a weak D match, TRBD2 (6 bases). The V gene lost 1 base and the J gene lost 3 bases, with 15 bases spanning the gap. CDR1 is LGHDT, CDR2 YNNKEL, per germline (reference sequence). This CDR3 region has 16 residues. The CDR3 region is CASSQASEGVEETQYF. CDR3 nucleotides: TGTGCCAGCAGCCAAGCTAGCGAGGGTGTCGAAGAGACCCAGTACTTC.

This chain links TRBV12-3 or TRBV12-4 with TRBJ2-1; 14 bases fit TRBD2. The ends lost 7 bases at V and 6 bases at J; junction bases unmatched: 8. The CDR3 contains 16 residues. The CDR3 reads CASINSGTSGSNEQFF. CDR3 DNA: TGTGCCAGCATCAACTCCGGGACTAGCGGGAGCAATGAGCAGTTCTTC.

The genes are TRBV27 and TRBJ1-2, with 11 bases that match TRBD1. Trimming at V came to 5 bases and at J to 0 bases, leaving 5 bases not matched to a gene. The CDR3 has 16 residues. Germline CDR1 and CDR2: MNHEY and SMNVEV (reference sequence). For the CDR3, the DNA is TGTGCCAGCAGTCCGGGACAGGGGGAAGCTAACTATGGCTACACCTTC. Protein: CASSPGQGEANYGYTF.

The chain is built from TRBV27 and TRBJ2-1; D is possibly TRBD2 (6 bases). This CDR3 has 19 residues. V was pared by 2 bases and J by 3 bases, with 23 bases between. Germline CDR1 MNHEY, CDR2 SMNVEV (reference sequence). CDR3 sequence: CASSLIPTTSLRFYNEQFF. In nucleotides, the CDR3 is TGTGCCAGCAGTTTAATACCCACAACTAGCTTACGATTCTACAATGAGCAGTTCTTC.

The table lists this clonotype with a count of one. V usage is TRBV20-1 and J usage is TRBJ2-1, with D perhaps being TRBD1 or TRBD2 (5 bases each). The DNA end is more similar to TRBJ2-7, so the J call may be wrong. Germline V gene lookup returns CDR1 DFQATT and CDR2 SNEGSKA (reference sequence). The CDR3 contains 15 residues. This chain's CDR3 is CSARLWGSVYNEQYF. CDR3 sequence (DNA): TGCAGTGCTAGGCTTTGGGGGTCAGTATACAATGAGCAGTACTTC.

The chain employs TRBV12-3 or TRBV12-4 and TRBJ2-3; unclear D gene. V lost 0 bases to trimming and J lost 7 bases, with 8 bases between them. The CDR3 contains 13 residues. CDR3 amino acids: CASSLAHGYTQYF. The CDR3 DNA sequence: TGTGCCAGCAGTTTAGCGCACGGGTATACGCAGTATTTT.

The rearrangement uses TRBV21-1 and TRBJ2-5. TRBV21-1 is given as a pseudogene. The CDR3 length is 11 residues. CDR3 sequence (DNA): TGTGCCAGCACCACGGACGGACCCCTGTACTTC. It codes for CASTTDGPLYF.

This clonotype has more than one count but fewer than ten. This sequence joins TRBV12-3 or TRBV12-4 and TRBJ2-7, with TRBD2 matching 12 bases. The trim removed 6 bases at V and 2 bases at J, leaving 5 bases unmatched. This CDR3 comprises 15 residues. The CDR3 loop is CASSDRTSGAYEQYF. Here the CDR3 DNA reads TGTGCCAGCAGCGACCGGACTAGCGGGGCCTACGAGCAGTACTTC.

This clonotype turned up a few times. CDR3 residues: CASSLTGQGNRREKLFF. CDR3 DNA: TGTGCCAGCAGCTTAACTGGACAGGGGAATCGTCGTGAAAAACTGTTTTTT. V is TRBV7-2 and J is TRBJ1-4; TRBD1 matches 9 bases. The CDR3 is 17 residues long. With 2 bases clipped from V and 7 bases from J, the junction kept 11 bases outside the gene matches. Germline V gene data show CDR1 as SGHTA and CDR2 as FQGNSA.

This clonotype was counted a single time. J is TRBJ2-5 and V is TRBV25-1; 8 positions agree with TRBD2. CDR3 size: 12 residues. V lost 8 bases, J lost 5 bases, and 4 bases stayed unmatched. CDR1 is MGHDK, CDR2 SYGVNS, per germline. CDR3 coding DNA: TGTGCCAGCCGAGCGGGAGCCGAGACCCAGTACTTC. It specifies CASRAGAETQYF. Complete variable domain (other parts from reference TRBV25-1 and TRBJ2-5): EADIYQTPRYLVIGTGKKITLECSQTMGHDKMYWYQQDPGMELHLIHYSYGVNSTEKGDLSSESTVSRIRTEHFPLTLESARPSHTSQYLCASRAGAETQYFGPGTRLLVL.